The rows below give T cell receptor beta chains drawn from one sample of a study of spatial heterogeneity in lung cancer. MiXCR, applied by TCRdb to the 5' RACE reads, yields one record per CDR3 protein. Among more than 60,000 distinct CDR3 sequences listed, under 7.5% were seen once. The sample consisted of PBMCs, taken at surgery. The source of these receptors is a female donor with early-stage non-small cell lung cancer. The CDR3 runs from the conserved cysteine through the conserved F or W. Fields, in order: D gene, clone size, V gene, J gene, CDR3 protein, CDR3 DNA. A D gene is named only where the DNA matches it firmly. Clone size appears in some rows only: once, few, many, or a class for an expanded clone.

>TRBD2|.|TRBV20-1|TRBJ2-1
CSATGTSALKASYNEQFF
TGCAGTGCAACCGGGACTAGCGCTCTAAAGGCCTCCTACAATGAGCAGTTCTTC
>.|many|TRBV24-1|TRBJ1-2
CATSDPGIQASGYTF
TGTGCCACCAGTGATCCTGGGATACAGGCATCCGGCTACACCTTC
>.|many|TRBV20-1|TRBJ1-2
CSPGGLRVDGYTF
TGCAGCCCCGGCGGGCTCAGAGTGGATGGCTACACCTTC
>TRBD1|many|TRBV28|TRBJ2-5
CASSTTGGAETQYF
TGTGCCAGCAGTACCACAGGGGGCGCGGAGACCCAGTACTTC
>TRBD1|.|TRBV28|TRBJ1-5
CASSSTGGRPRPQHF
TGTGCCAGCAGTTCGACAGGGGGCCGCCCGAGACCCCAGCATTTT
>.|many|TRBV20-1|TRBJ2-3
CSAAEQTDTQYF
TGCAGTGCAGCTGAACAGACAGATACGCAGTATTTT
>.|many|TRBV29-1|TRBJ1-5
CSVQGSNQPQHF
TGCAGCGTTCAGGGGAGCAATCAGCCCCAGCATTTT
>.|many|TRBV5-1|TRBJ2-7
CASSLAPGVYEQYF
TGCGCCAGCAGCTTGGCACCAGGAGTCTACGAGCAGTACTTC
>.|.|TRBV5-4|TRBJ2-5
CASSFISSKETQYF
TGTGCCAGCAGTTTTATCAGTTCTAAAGAGACCCAGTACTTC
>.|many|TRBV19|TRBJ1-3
CASTSLGGSSGNTIYF
TGTGCCAGTACCTCCCTGGGGGGGAGCTCTGGAAACACCATATATTTT
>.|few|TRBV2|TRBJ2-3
CASSEARQGGTDTQYF
TGTGCCAGCAGTGAAGCGAGGCAGGGAGGCACAGATACGCAGTATTTT
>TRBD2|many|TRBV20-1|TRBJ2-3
CSVSGAPRSTDTQYF
TGCAGTGTTAGCGGGGCCCCCCGGAGCACAGATACGCAGTATTTT
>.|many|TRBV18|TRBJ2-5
CASSPGIRETQYF
TGTGCCAGCTCACCAGGGATCCGAGAGACCCAGTACTTC
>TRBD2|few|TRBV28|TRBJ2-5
CASTPRLAGAETQYF
TGTGCCAGCACCCCTCGGCTAGCGGGAGCTGAGACCCAGTACTTC
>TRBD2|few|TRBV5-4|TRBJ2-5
CASSLASGRVQETQYF
TGTGCCAGCAGCTTGGCGAGCGGGAGGGTGCAAGAGACCCAGTACTTC
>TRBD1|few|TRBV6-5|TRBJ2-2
CASSPRTGTGTGELFF
TGTGCCAGCAGTCCGCGGACAGGGACGGGCACCGGGGAGCTGTTTTTT
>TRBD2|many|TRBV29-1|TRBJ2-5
CSVEETGGETQYF
TGCAGCGTTGAAGAAACGGGAGGAGAGACCCAGTACTTC
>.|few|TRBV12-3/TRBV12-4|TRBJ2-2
CASTQTNAPNTGELFF
TGTGCCAGCACCCAGACGAACGCCCCGAACACCGGGGAGCTGTTTTTT
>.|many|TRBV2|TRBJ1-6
CASSGSPGIGGSPLHF
TGTGCCAGCAGTGGGTCACCGGGAATAGGCGGTTCACCCCTCCACTTT
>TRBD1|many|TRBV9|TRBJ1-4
CASSTQTGGTEKLFF
TGTGCCAGCAGCACCCAGACAGGGGGTACTGAAAAACTGTTTTTT
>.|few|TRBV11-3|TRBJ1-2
CASSSRTDVDTF
TGTGCCAGCAGCTCCAGGACAGATGTCGACACCTTC
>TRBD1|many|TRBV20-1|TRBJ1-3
CSASPQGVAGNTIYF
TGCAGTGCTAGCCCACAGGGGGTAGCTGGAAACACCATATATTTT
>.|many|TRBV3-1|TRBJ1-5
CASSQDLVQPQHF
TGTGCCAGCAGCCAAGATTTGGTTCAGCCCCAGCATTTT
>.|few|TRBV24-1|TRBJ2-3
CATSDSAAGGTDTQYF
TGTGCCACCAGTGATTCTGCCGCCGGGGGCACAGATACGCAGTATTTT
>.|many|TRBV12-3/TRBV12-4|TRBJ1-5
CASSWDGSNQPQHF
TGTGCCAGCAGCTGGGACGGTAGCAATCAGCCCCAGCATTTT
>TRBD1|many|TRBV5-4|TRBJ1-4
CASRGTGGQEKLFF
TGTGCCAGCAGGGGGACAGGGGGTCAGGAAAAACTGTTTTTT
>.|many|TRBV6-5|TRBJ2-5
CASSSAETQYF
TGTGCCAGCAGTTCCGCAGAGACCCAGTACTTC
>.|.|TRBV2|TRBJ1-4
CASRLITTNEKLFF
TGTGCCAGCAGACTAATTACAACTAATGAAAAACTGTTTTTT
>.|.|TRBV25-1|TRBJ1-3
CASRSPRRGAGNTIYF
TGTGCCAGCAGGAGCCCTCGGAGAGGGGCTGGAAACACCATATATTTT
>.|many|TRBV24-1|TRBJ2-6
CATSPPLGRSGANVLTF
TGTGCCACCAGTCCCCCCCTGGGGCGGTCGGGGGCCAACGTCCTGACTTTC
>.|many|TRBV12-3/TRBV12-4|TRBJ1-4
CASSPASRYTGQINEKLFF
TGTGCCAGCAGCCCTGCCAGCAGGTACACAGGGCAGATTAATGAAAAACTGTTTTTT
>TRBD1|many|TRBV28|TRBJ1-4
CASRIDRDLGKLFF
TGTGCCAGCAGGATAGACAGGGATCTTGGAAAACTGTTTTTT
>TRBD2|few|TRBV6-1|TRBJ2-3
CASSEREATSTDTQYF
TGTGCCAGCAGTGAACGGGAGGCTACTAGCACAGATACGCAGTATTTT
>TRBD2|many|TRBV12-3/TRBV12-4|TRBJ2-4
CASRLAGGPKNIQYF
TGTGCCAGCAGATTAGCGGGAGGGCCCAAAAACATTCAGTACTTC
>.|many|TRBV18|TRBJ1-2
CASSPPQGVNYGYTF
TGTGCCAGCTCACCACCTCAAGGGGTTAACTATGGCTACACCTTC
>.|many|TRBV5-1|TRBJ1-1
CASSLVGGANTEAFF
TGCGCCAGCAGCTTGGTTGGGGGTGCGAACACTGAAGCTTTCTTT
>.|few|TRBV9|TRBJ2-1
CASSVAPGARAVRQFF
TGTGCCAGCAGCGTAGCCCCCGGGGCCCGGGCGGTTCGGCAGTTCTTC
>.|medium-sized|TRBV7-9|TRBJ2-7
CASSPTGRRSTYEQYF
TGTGCCAGCAGCCCTACGGGCCGTAGGAGTACCTACGAGCAGTACTTC
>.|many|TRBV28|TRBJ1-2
CASSLKGDGYTF
TGTGCCAGCAGTTTAAAAGGGGACGGCTACACCTTC
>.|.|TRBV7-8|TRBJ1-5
CASSLRERQAAAAQHF
TGTGCCAGCAGCTTAAGGGAGCGCCAGGCGGCGGCGGCCCAGCATTTT
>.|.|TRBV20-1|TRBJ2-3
CSARLDPDTQYF
TGCAGTGCTAGACTAGATCCAGATACGCAGTATTTT
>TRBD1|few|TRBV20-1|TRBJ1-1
CSARGDRELLQAFF
TGCAGTGCTAGAGGTGACAGGGAACTGCTACAAGCTTTCTTT